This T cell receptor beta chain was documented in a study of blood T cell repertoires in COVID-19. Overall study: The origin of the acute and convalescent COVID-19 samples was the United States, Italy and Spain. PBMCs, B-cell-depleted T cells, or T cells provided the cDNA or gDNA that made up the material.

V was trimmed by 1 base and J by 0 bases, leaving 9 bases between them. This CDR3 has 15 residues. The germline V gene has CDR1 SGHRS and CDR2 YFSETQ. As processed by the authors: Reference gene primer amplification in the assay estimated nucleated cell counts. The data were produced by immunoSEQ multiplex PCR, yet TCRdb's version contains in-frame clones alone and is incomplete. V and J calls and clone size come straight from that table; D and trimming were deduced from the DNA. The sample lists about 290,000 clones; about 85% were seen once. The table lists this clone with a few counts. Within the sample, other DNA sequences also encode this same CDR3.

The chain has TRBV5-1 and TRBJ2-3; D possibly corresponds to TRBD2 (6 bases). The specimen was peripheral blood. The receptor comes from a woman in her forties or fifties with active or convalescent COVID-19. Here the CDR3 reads CASSLSGASTDTQYF. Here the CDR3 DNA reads TGCGCCAGCAGCTTGTCGGGAGCTAGCACAGATACGCAGTATTTT.